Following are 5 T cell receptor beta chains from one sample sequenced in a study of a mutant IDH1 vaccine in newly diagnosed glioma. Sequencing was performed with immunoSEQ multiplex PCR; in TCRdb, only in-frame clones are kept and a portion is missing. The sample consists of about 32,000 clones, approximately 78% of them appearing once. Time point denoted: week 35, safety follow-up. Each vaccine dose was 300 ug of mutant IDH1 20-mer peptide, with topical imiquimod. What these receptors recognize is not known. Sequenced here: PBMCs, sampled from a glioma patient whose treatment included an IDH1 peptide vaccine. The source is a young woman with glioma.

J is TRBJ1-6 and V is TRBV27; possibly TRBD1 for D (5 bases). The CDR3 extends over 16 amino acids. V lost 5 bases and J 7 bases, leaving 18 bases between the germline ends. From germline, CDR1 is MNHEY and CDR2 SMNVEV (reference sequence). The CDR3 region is CASSRGIDRANSPLHF. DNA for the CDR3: TGTGCCAGCAGTAGGGGTATAGATAGAGCGAATTCACCCCTCCACTTT.

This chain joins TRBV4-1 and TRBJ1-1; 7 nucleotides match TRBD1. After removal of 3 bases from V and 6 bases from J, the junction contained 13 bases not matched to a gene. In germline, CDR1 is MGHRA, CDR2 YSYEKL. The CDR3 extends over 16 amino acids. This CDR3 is CASSHLLNRGDPEAFF. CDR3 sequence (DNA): TGCGCCAGCAGCCACTTACTGAACAGGGGTGACCCTGAAGCTTTCTTT.

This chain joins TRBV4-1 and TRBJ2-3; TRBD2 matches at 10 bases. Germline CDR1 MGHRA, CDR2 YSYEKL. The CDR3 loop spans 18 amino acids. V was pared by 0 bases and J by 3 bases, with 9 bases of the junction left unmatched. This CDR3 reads CASSQDPGLAYYTDTQYF. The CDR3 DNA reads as TGCGCCAGCAGCCAAGATCCGGGACTAGCGTATTATACAGATACGCAGTATTTT.

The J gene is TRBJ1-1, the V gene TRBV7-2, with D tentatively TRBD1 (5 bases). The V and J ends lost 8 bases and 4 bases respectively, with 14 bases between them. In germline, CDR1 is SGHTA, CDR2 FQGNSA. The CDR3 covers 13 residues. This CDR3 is CASQYGGPTEAFF. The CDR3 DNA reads TGTGCCAGCCAATATGGGGGACCCACTGAAGCTTTCTTT.

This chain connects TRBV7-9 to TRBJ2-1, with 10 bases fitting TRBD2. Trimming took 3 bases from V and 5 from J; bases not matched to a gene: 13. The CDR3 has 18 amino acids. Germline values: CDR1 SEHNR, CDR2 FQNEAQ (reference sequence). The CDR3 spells CASSFLAGEVPSNNEQFF. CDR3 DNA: TGTGCCAGCAGCTTTCTAGCGGGGGAGGTACCATCAAACAATGAGCAGTTCTTC.